This T cell receptor beta chain was documented in a study of T cell repertoires in cytomegalovirus infection (dated by TCRdb to between 2019 and 2020). Study-level background: Because public TCR beta signatures pointed to carriage of CMV infection together with the matching HLA type, the HLA type of each donor mattered for the analysis. The investigation overall reported the following: In both this cohort and an independent cohort of several hundred donors, the cumulative frequency of public TCR beta family members distinguished carriers of CMV infection plus the relevant HLA type. In the ex vivo response, HLA-C-restricted CMV-specific TCR beta clonotypes were dominant, and in two of eight donors the single most frequent clonotype came from this HLA-C-restricted group.

For sequencing, an Illumina HiSeq 1500 was employed. The raw public reads went through TCRdb reprocessing: fastp at Q25, MiXCR clone calling, in-frame beta chains kept. Identical CDR3 proteins give one entry, which carries the most common genes and DNA. The sample has 170,000 or so distinct CDR3 sequences on record, 17% of them singletons. The ten largest clonotypes hold under 30% of the sample. In this sample, this clonotype turned up a few times. Its antigen is not yet known. Base-call qualities are not available, and no considerably larger clone is one nucleotide away. From a lookup of the germline V gene, CDR1 and CDR2 are SGHVS and FQNEAQ. Counted from cysteine to phenylalanine, this CDR3 has 14 amino acids. The read is trimmed to its CDR3 DNA, 42 bases read in frame from base 1. V has 5 bases trimmed and J has 6 bases trimmed; junction bases matching no gene number 8.

The sequence links TRBV7-8 to TRBJ1-2; TRBD1 lines up with 8 middle nucleotides. Sequenced: CD8+ T cells from PBMCs. The TCR originated in a human donor in good health (CMV status not recorded). Some clones in this sample may be carry-over from other donors' samples. The CDR3 region: CASSQGQGYDGYTF. The sequence in DNA is TGTGCCAGCAGCCAAGGACAGGGTTATGATGGCTACACCTTC. The reference TRBV7-8 and TRBJ1-2 proteins fill in what lies around the CDR3, so the full variable domain reads GAGVSQSPRYKVAKRGQDVALRCDPISGHVSLFWYQQALGQGPEFLTYFQNEAQLDKSGLPSDRFFAERPEGSVSTLKIQRTQQEDSAVYLCASSQGQGYDGYTFGSGTRLTVV.